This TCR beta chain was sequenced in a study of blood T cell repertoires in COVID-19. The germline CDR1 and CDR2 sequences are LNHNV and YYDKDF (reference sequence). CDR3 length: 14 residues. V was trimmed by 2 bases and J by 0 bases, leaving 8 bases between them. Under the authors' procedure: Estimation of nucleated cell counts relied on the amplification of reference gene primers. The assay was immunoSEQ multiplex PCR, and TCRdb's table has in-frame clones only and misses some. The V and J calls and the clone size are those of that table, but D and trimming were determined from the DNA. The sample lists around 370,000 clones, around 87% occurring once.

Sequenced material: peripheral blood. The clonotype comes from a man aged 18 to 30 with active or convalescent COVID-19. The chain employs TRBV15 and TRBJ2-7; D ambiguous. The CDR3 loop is CATSRIADSYEQYF. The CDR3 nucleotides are TGTGCCACCAGCAGAATAGCAGACTCCTACGAGCAGTACTTC.